This note documents a single TCR beta chain sequence. What it binds is not known. The V gene's germline CDR1 is SEHNR and CDR2 FQNEAQ (reference sequence). V lost 5 bases and J 4 bases, leaving 16 bases between the germline ends. The CDR3 runs 15 residues. The data were taken from a study of blood T cells in healthy people across ages. Study-wide results and limits: Among T cells, TCR beta diversity per million cells dropped roughly linearly as age rose.

Primers used in a second PCR of roughly 7 to 11 cycles were a sample-barcoded 5' primer and a J-beta primer mix. A 12-random-nucleotide template-switch adaptor tagged each cDNA molecule. TCRdb recomputed calls from the 5' RACE reads with MiXCR, one row per CDR3 protein. This sample carries 1.5 million to 1.9 million distinct CDR3 sequences, around 40% of them seen once, and the ten largest clones take roughly 3.7%. Material: blood. The chain couples TRBV7-9 to TRBJ2-3; possibly TRBD1 for D (6 bases). The TCR originated in a woman aged 18-29 years in good health. The DNA for the CDR3 is TGTGCCAGCAGCGCACCACAGGGTTCCCCAGATACGCAGTATTTT. It is translated as CASSAPQGSPDTQYF.